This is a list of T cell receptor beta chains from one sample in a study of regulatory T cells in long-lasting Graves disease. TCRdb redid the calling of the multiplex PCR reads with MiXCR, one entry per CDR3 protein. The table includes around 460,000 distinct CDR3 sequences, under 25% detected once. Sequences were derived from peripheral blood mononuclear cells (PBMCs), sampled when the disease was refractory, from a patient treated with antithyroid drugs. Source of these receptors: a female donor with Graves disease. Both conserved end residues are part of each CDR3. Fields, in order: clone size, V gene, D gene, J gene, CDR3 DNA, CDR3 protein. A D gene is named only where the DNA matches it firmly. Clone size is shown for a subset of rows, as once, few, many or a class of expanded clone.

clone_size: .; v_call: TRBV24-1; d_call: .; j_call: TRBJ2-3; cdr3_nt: TGTGCCACCCGATCGGGGGGCGGGGGAGATACGCAGTATTTT; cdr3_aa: CATRSGGGGDTQYF
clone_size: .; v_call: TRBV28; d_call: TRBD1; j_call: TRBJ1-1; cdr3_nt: TGTGCCAGCAGTTCCGCGGCAGGGGGGAACACTGAAGCTTTCTTT; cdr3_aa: CASSSAAGGNTEAFF
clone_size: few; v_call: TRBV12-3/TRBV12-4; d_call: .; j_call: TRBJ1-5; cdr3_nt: TGTGCCAGCAGTTCTTGGCAGGGACATCAGCCCCAGCATTTT; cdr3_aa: CASSSWQGHQPQHF
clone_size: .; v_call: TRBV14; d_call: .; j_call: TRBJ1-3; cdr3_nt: TGTGCCAGCAGCCAATTGGCAGGAGGAAACACCATATATTTT; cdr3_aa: CASSQLAGGNTIYF
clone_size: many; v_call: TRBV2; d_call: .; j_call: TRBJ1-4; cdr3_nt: TGTGCCAGCACCCTAGGTCGGGGAGGCAATGAAAAACTGTTTTTT; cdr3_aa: CASTLGRGGNEKLFF
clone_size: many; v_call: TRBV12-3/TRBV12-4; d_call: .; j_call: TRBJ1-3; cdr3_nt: TGTGCCAGCAGTTTGAACTCTGGAAACACCATATATTTT; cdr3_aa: CASSLNSGNTIYF
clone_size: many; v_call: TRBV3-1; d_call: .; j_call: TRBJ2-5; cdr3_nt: TGTGCCAGCAGCCAAGAGACCCAGTACTTC; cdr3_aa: CASSQETQYF
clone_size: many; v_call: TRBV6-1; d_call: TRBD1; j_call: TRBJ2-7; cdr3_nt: TGTGCCAGCAGTGAAGCCGGGACAGGGGGTAACGAGCAGTACTTC; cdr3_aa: CASSEAGTGGNEQYF
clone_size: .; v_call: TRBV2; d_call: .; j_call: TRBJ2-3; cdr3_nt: TGTGCCAGCAGGCGGACAGGAGGGGTAGATACGCAGTATTTT; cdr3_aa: CASRRTGGVDTQYF
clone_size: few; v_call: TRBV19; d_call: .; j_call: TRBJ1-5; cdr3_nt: TGTGCCAGTAGTATGGCTGGGCTTGATCAGCCCCAGCATTTT; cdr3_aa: CASSMAGLDQPQHF
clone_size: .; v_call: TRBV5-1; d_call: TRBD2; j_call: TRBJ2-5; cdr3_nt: TGCGCCAGCAGCTTGGAACTAGCGGGGGAAGAGACCCAGTACTTC; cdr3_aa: CASSLELAGEETQYF
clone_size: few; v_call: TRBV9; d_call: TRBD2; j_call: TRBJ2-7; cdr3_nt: TGTGCCAGCAGCGTCAACCGGGAGGACCCTTCCTACGAGCAGTACTTC; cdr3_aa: CASSVNREDPSYEQYF
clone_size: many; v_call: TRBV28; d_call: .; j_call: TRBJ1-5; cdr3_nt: TGTGCCAGCAGGAAAAACCGGGACCCTAATCAGCCCCAGCATTTT; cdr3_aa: CASRKNRDPNQPQHF
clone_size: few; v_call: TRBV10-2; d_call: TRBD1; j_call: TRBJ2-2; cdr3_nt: TGCGCCAGCAGTCCACAGGGGAGCGGATCACCCGGGGAGCTGTTTTTT; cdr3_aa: CASSPQGSGSPGELFF
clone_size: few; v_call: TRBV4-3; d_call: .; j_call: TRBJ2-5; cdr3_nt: TGCGCCAGCAGCCCTATGCTCAGCACCCAAGAGACCCAGTACTTC; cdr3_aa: CASSPMLSTQETQYF